Listed below are T cell receptor beta chains from one sample, sequenced in a study of blood T cells in healthy people across ages. TCRdb reprocessed the 5' RACE reads with MiXCR, giving one entry per CDR3 protein. The sample carries just under 750,000 distinct CDR3 sequences, roughly 20% recorded once. The sequenced material came from blood. The receptors come from a man between 65 and 85 years old in good health. CDR3s include the opening cysteine and the closing phenylalanine or tryptophan. The D gene is left open where the match is weak. Not every row has a clone size; where given, it reads once, few, many or a size class.

>14|many|TRBJ2-3|TRBV5-1|-
CASSWDQSTDTQYF
TGCGCCAGCAGCTGGGACCAAAGCACAGATACGCAGTATTTT
>15|many|TRBJ2-7|TRBV28|-
CASSPQWAGSYEQYF
TGTGCCAGCAGTCCGCAATGGGCAGGCTCCTACGAGCAGTACTTC
>17|few|TRBJ2-3|TRBV12-3/TRBV12-4|-
CASRSPEGGGDTDTQYF
TGTGCCAGCAGATCCCCGGAGGGAGGGGGTGACACAGATACGCAGTATTTT
>12|-|TRBJ1-2|TRBV28|-
CASSKTGYGYTF
TGTGCCAGCAGTAAGACGGGTTATGGCTACACCTTC
>16|few|TRBJ2-3|TRBV3-1|-
CASSKQLQALADTQYF
TGTGCCAGCAGCAAGCAACTGCAGGCCCTCGCAGATACGCAGTATTTT
>15|-|TRBJ2-6|TRBV12-3/TRBV12-4|-
CASSPTGYGANVLTF
TGTGCCAGCAGTCCAACAGGGTATGGGGCCAACGTCCTGACTTTC
>16|-|TRBJ1-1|TRBV11-2|-
CASSLVMGQVNTEAFF
TGTGCCAGCAGCTTAGTTATGGGGCAGGTGAACACTGAAGCTTTCTTT
>18|few|TRBJ2-2|TRBV20-1|TRBD2
CSARESSGGTDNTGELFF
TGCAGTGCTAGAGAGTCTAGCGGGGGTACGGACAACACCGGGGAGCTGTTTTTT
>14|-|TRBJ1-2|TRBV7-8|-
CASSLALKGGGYTF
TGTGCCAGCAGCTTAGCGCTTAAGGGAGGAGGCTACACCTTC
>15|-|TRBJ2-3|TRBV12-3/TRBV12-4|TRBD1
CASSFGTGGTDTQYF
TGTGCCAGCAGTTTCGGGACAGGGGGTACAGATACGCAGTATTTT
>16|-|TRBJ2-1|TRBV5-1|TRBD2
CASSLTSGASYNEQFF
TGCGCCAGCAGCTTAACTAGCGGAGCCTCCTACAATGAGCAGTTCTTC
>15|-|TRBJ1-5|TRBV28|-
CASSSGVYSNQPQHF
TGTGCCAGCAGCTCGGGGGTCTATAGCAATCAGCCCCAGCATTTT
>15|-|TRBJ2-7|TRBV6-5|TRBD2
CASGLVAGPSYEQYF
TGTGCCAGCGGTTTGGTAGCGGGGCCCTCCTACGAGCAGTACTTC
>14|-|TRBJ2-5|TRBV7-7|-
CASSLAAGQETQYF
TGTGCCAGCAGCTTAGCGGCCGGGCAAGAGACCCAGTACTTC
>15|-|TRBJ1-1|TRBV5-1|-
CASSLDAWIVTEAFF
TGCGCCAGCAGCTTGGACGCCTGGATTGTCACTGAAGCTTTCTTT
>14|-|TRBJ1-4|TRBV5-1|-
CASSLGHSNEKLFF
TGCGCCAGCAGCTTGGGGCACAGTAATGAAAAACTGTTTTTT
>14|few|TRBJ1-1|TRBV6-2/TRBV6-3|TRBD1
CASRKGQENTEAFF
TGTGCCAGCAGAAAGGGACAGGAGAACACTGAAGCTTTCTTT
>16|few|TRBJ2-1|TRBV5-1|-
CASSLATGAIYNEQFF
TGCGCCAGCAGCTTGGCGACAGGAGCCATCTACAATGAGCAGTTCTTC
>13|-|TRBJ2-3|TRBV15|-
CATSRDWAGTQYF
TGTGCCACCAGCAGAGATTGGGCAGGGACGCAGTATTTT
>20|few|TRBJ1-4|TRBV28|-
CASSSLGRAGNFATNEKLFF
TGTGCCAGCAGTTCCTTGGGTCGGGCAGGGAACTTCGCAACTAATGAAAAACTGTTTTTT
>15|-|TRBJ1-4|TRBV13|-
CASGSKGATNEKLFF
TGTGCCAGCGGGAGTAAAGGGGCGACTAATGAAAAACTGTTTTTT
>14|-|TRBJ2-5|TRBV6-2/TRBV6-3|-
CASSYQISQETQYF
TGTGCCAGCAGTTACCAAATTTCCCAAGAGACCCAGTACTTC
>14|few|TRBJ2-7|TRBV20-1|-
CSANTGSSVGEQYF
TGCAGTGCAAACACAGGGTCCAGTGTAGGCGAGCAGTACTTC
>14|-|TRBJ2-5|TRBV19|-
CASSIPGRIETQYF
TGTGCCAGTAGTATACCGGGACGGATAGAGACCCAGTACTTC
>13|few|TRBJ2-5|TRBV27|-
CASSAGHRKAQYF
TGTGCCAGCAGTGCGGGCCACCGGAAGGCCCAGTACTTC
>14|few|TRBJ2-3|TRBV12-3/TRBV12-4|-
CASSTRAGTDTQYF
TGTGCCAGCAGCACCAGGGCCGGCACAGATACGCAGTATTTT
>14|-|TRBJ1-2|TRBV7-6|-
CASSRSWADHGYTF
TGTGCCAGCAGCCGTTCATGGGCTGACCATGGCTACACCTTC
>15|-|TRBJ2-1|TRBV18|TRBD1
CASSPGTGPLVEQFF
TGTGCCAGCTCACCCGGGACAGGTCCCTTGGTTGAGCAGTTCTTC
>14|-|TRBJ1-4|TRBV12-3/TRBV12-4|-
CASSWWQGVEKLFF
TGTGCCAGCAGTTGGTGGCAGGGAGTGGAAAAACTGTTTTTT
>12|few|TRBJ2-7|TRBV28|-
CASSVRSYEQYF
TGTGCCAGCAGCGTACGCTCCTACGAGCAGTACTTC
>13|-|TRBJ1-2|TRBV11-2|-
CASSLAQLYGYTF
TGTGCCAGCAGCTTAGCACAGCTTTATGGCTACACCTTC
>15|-|TRBJ2-1|TRBV19|-
CASSIAGPRGDEQFF
TGTGCCAGTAGTATAGCAGGGCCCCGGGGCGATGAGCAGTTCTTC
>14|-|TRBJ1-6|TRBV20-1|-
CSARTGMYSSPLHF
TGCAGTGCTAGAACAGGGATGTATAGTTCACCCCTCCACTTT
>16|few|TRBJ1-1|TRBV18|-
CASSPLDYGIHTEAFF
TGTGCCAGCTCACCATTGGACTACGGGATCCACACTGAAGCTTTCTTT
>17|-|TRBJ2-1|TRBV7-2|TRBD2
CASSLGGGWTSLNEQFF
TGTGCCAGCAGCTTAGGGGGCGGATGGACTAGTCTGAATGAGCAGTTCTTC
>15|few|TRBJ1-2|TRBV7-9|-
CASSSESPLGYGYTF
TGTGCCAGCAGCTCGGAAAGTCCTCTCGGCTATGGCTACACCTTC
>12|-|TRBJ2-1|TRBV3-1|-
CASSLLLDEQFF
TGTGCCAGCAGCCTACTTTTGGATGAGCAGTTCTTC
>15|few|TRBJ2-2|TRBV3-1|-
CASSPRPGGIGELFF
TGTGCCAGCAGCCCTCGGCCAGGGGGGATCGGGGAGCTGTTTTTT
>14|-|TRBJ2-5|TRBV19|-
CASATLVGGETQYF
TGTGCCAGCGCCACTCTGGTTGGGGGAGAGACCCAGTACTTC
>14|-|TRBJ1-1|TRBV2|-
CASSEWGRNTEAFF
TGTGCCAGCAGTGAATGGGGCAGGAACACTGAAGCTTTCTTT
>11|-|TRBJ2-5|TRBV18|-
CASSPEGPQYF
TGTGCCAGCTCACCGGAGGGACCCCAGTACTTC
>13|-|TRBJ1-2|TRBV12-3/TRBV12-4|-
CASRTQGQYGYTF
TGTGCCAGCAGAACCCAGGGCCAATATGGCTACACCTTC
>15|-|TRBJ1-3|TRBV7-9|-
CASSLPRTSGNTIYF
TGTGCCAGCAGCTTACCGCGGACCTCTGGAAACACCATATATTTT
>14|many|TRBJ1-2|TRBV6-6|TRBD1
CASTGQAAYYGYTF
TGTGCCAGCACCGGACAGGCCGCATACTATGGCTACACCTTC
>13|-|TRBJ1-5|TRBV12-5|-
CASDLTGDQPQHF
TGTGCTAGTGACCTAACAGGAGATCAGCCCCAGCATTTT
>15|few|TRBJ2-5|TRBV7-2|-
CASSSKKGVGETQYF
TGTGCCAGCAGCTCCAAAAAGGGGGTGGGCGAGACCCAGTACTTC